This TCR beta chain was profiled in a study of T cell clones after liver transplantation. General observations from the study: Post-transplant time points were not standardized, so conclusions are preliminary. Graft donor-reactive T cells possibly entered the graft instead of undergoing deletion. Compared with third party-reactive sequences, donor-reactive ones declined more, independent of withdrawal success.

Per the germline V gene, CDR1 is WNHNN and CDR2 is SYGVQD (reference sequence). There are 15 residues in the CDR3. Trimming stripped 0 bases from V and 2 bases from J, with 8 bases between. The data were produced by immunoSEQ multiplex PCR, yet TCRdb's version contains in-frame clones alone and is incomplete. Among approximately 18,000 clones listed, 85% to 90% were seen once. Turning to this clone: Its target is unknown.

The input for sequencing was CD8+ T cells from blood, taken just over 45 months after liver transplant. The genes are TRBV10-1 and TRBJ1-3; D unresolved. The sequence derives from a human patient who received a liver transplant. Some of the T cells may derive from the graft donor. CDR3 protein: CASSESTAAGNTIYF. The CDR3 nucleotides read TGCGCCAGCAGTGAGTCGACCGCAGCTGGAAACACCATATATTTT.